This TCR beta chain was identified during a study of regulatory T cells in long-lasting Graves disease. The study's findings and limits: The TCR repertoire of persistent Graves' patients was less diverse than that of newly diagnosed ones. A greater number of public clonotypes (roughly 2,800) was shared by persistent patients than by new patients (over 900).

Note on this clonotype: The antigen remains undetermined.

The time point is: persistent/refractory GD, antithyroid drugs over 5 years with positive TRAb. From RNA extracted from PBMCs, the TCR library was made. Construction of TCR beta libraries relied on iRepertoire HTBI primers and on Arm-PCR targeting CDR3 regions. TCRdb used MiXCR to reprocess the multiplex PCR reads, holding one entry per CDR3 protein. The sample includes more than 350,000 distinct CDR3 sequences, roughly a fifth of them seen just once. Specimen: peripheral blood mononuclear cells (PBMCs), collected when the disease was refractory, from a patient treated with antithyroid drugs. This sequence was found in a female donor with Graves disease.

The chain's CDR3 is CASSLTINEQFF. CDR3 sequence (DNA): TGTGCCAGCAGTTTAACCATTAATGAGCAGTTCTTC. J is TRBJ2-1 and V is TRBV28; D remains ambiguous. The CDR3 spans 12 residues. Trimming pared 2 bases from V and 7 bases from J, leaving 6 bases between. Germline values: CDR1 MDHEN, CDR2 SYDVKM.